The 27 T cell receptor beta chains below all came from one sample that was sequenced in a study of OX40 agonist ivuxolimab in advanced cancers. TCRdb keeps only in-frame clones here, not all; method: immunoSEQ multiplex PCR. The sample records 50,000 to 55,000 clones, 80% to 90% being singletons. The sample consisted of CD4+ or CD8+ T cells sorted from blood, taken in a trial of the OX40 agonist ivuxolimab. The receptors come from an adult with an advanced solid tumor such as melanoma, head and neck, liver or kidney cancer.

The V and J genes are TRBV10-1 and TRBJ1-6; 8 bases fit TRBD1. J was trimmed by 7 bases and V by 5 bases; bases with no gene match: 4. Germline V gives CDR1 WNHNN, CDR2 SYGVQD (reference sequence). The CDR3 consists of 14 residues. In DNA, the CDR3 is TGCGCCAGCAGTAGGACAGGGACAAATTCACCCCTCCACTTT. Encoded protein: CASSRTGTNSPLHF.

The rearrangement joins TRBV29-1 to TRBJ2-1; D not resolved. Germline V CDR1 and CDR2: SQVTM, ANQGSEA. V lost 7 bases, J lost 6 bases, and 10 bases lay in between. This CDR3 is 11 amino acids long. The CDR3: CSAGPVNEQFF. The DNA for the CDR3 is TGCAGCGCTGGACCGGTCAATGAGCAGTTCTTC.

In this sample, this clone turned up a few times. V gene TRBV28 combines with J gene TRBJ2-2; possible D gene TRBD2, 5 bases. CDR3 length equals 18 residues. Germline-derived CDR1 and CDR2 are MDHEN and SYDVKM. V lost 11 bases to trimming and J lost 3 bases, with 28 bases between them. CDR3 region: CASHPGWGSLYYTGELFF. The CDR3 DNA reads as TGTGCCTCCCACCCGGGGTGGGGTAGTCTTTACTACACCGGGGAGCTGTTTTTT.

CDR3 nucleotides: TGTGCCAGTAGTGATGGGACAGCACCTTCCTACGAGCAGTACTTC. This encodes CASSDGTAPSYEQYF. This rearrangement joins TRBV19 to TRBJ2-7, with 7 positions matching TRBD1. The CDR3 has 15 amino acids. Germline V gene sequence: CDR1 LNHDA, CDR2 SQIVND (reference sequence). J gave up 1 base and V 5 bases, and 8 bases lay outside the gene matches.

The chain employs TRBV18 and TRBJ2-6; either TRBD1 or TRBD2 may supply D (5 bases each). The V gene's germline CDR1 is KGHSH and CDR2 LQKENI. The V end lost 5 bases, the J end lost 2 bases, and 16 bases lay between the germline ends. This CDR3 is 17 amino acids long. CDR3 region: CASSNIRETAGANVLTF. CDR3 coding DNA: TGTGCCAGCTCAAACATCAGGGAGACAGCTGGGGCCAACGTCCTGACTTTC.

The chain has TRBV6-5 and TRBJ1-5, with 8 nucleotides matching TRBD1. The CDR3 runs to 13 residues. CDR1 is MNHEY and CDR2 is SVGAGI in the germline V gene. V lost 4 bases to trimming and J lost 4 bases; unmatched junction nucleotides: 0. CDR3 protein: CASSWDRNQPQHF. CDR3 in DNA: TGTGCCAGCAGTTGGGACAGGAATCAGCCCCAGCATTTT.

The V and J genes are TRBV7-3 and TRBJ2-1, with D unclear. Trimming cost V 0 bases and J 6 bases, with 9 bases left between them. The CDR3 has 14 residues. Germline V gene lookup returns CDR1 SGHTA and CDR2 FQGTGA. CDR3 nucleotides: TGTGCCAGCAGCTTAACCCCCCCCTCCAATGAGCAGTTCTTC. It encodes CASSLTPPSNEQFF.

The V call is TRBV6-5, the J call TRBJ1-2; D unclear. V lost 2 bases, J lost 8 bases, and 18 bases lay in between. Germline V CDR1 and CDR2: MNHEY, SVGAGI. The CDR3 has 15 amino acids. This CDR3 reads CASSYDGSGGYGYTF. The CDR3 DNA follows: TGTGCCAGCAGTTACGACGGGAGTGGAGGCTACGGCTACACCTTC.

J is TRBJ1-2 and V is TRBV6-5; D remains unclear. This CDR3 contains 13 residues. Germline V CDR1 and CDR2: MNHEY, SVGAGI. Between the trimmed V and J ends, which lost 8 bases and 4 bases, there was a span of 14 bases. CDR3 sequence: CASCTRHSYGYTF. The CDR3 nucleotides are TGTGCCAGCTGCACCCGACATAGCTATGGCTACACCTTC.

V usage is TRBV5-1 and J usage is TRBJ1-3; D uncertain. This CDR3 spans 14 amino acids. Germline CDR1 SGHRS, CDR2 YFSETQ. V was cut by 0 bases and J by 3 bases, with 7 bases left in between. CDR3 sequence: CASSLVSNGNTIYF. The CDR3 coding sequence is TGCGCCAGCAGCTTGGTTTCTAATGGAAACACCATATATTTT.

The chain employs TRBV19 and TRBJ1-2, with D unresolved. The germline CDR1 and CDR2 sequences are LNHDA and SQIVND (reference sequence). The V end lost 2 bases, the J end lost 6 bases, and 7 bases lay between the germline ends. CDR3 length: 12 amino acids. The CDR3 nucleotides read TGTGCCAGTAGTATAAGACAAAATGGCTACACCTTC. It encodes CASSIRQNGYTF.

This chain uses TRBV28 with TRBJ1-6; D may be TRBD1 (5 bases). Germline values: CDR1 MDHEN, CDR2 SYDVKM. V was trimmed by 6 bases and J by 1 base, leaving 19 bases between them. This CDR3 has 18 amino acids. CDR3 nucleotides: TGTGCCAGCAGAGGACCGGGACGGACGTTTTCCTATAATTCACCCCTCCACTTT. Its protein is CASRGPGRTFSYNSPLHF.

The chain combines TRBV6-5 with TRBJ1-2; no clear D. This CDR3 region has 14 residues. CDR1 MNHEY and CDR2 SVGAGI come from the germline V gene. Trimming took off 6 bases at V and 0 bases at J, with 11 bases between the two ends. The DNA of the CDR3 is TGTGCCAGCAGCCGCGGCGGATCTAACTATGGCTACACCTTC. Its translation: CASSRGGSNYGYTF.

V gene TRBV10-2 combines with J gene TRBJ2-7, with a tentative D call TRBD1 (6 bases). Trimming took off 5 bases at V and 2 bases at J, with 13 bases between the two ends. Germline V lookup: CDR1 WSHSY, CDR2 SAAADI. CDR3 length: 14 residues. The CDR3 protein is CASSPRQAAYEQYF. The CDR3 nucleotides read TGCGCCAGCAGTCCCCGACAGGCGGCCTACGAGCAGTACTTC.

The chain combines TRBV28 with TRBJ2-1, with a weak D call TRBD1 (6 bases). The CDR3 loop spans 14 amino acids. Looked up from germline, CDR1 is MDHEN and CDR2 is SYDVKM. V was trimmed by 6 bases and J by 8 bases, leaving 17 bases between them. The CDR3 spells CASSHPRGQYEQFF. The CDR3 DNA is TGTGCCAGCAGCCATCCCCGGGGACAATATGAGCAGTTCTTC.

The CDR3 coding sequence is TGCGCCAGCAGTGCAGGGGGAGGTACCGGGGAGCTGTTTTTT. This sequence encodes CASSAGGGTGELFF. The gene calls are TRBV10-1 and TRBJ2-2; the D gene is possibly TRBD1 (7 bases). The CDR3 has 14 residues. V was pared by 4 bases and J by 5 bases, with 11 bases between. Germline V gives CDR1 WNHNN, CDR2 SYGVQD (reference sequence).

This CDR3 is CATEGSSYEQYF. CDR3 coding DNA: TGTGCCACCGAGGGGTCCAGCTACGAGCAGTACTTC. This chain uses TRBV10-3 with TRBJ2-7; either TRBD1 or TRBD2 may fit D (5 bases each). Trimming cost V 10 bases and J 3 bases, with 13 bases left between them. This CDR3 has 12 amino acids. From germline, CDR1 is ENHRY and CDR2 SYGVKD.

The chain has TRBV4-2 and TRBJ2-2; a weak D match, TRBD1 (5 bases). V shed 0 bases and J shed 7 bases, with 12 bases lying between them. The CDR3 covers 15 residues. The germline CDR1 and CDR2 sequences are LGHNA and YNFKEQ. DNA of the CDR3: TGTGCCAGCAGCCAAGATAGCAGGGCTCACGGGGAGCTGTTTTTT. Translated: CASSQDSRAHGELFF.

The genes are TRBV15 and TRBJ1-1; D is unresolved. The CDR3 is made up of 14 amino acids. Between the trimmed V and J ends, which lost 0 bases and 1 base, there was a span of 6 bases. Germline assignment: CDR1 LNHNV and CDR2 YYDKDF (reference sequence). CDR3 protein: CATSRDNGNTEAFF. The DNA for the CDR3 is TGTGCCACCAGCAGAGACAACGGGAACACTGAAGCTTTCTTT.

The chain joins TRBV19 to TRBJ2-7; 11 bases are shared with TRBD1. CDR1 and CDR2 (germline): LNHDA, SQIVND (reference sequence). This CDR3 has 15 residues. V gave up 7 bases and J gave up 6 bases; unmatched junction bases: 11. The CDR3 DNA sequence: TGTGCCAGTAATCTGGGACAGGGGGATCTTGGCGAGCAGTACTTC. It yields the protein CASNLGQGDLGEQYF.

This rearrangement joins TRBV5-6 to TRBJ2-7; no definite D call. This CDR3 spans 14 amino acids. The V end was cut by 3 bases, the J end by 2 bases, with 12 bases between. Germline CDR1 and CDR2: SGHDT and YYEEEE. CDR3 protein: CASSYRALTYEQYF. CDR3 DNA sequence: TGTGCCAGCAGCTACCGGGCCTTAACCTACGAGCAGTACTTC.

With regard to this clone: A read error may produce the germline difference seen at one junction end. This CDR3 is CASSLGVSNYGYAF. The CDR3 nucleotides are TGTGCCAGCAGCTTAGGCGTATCTAACTATGGCTACGCCTTC. The chain uses TRBV11-2 and TRBJ1-2; D not certain. The CDR3 is 14 amino acids. Looked up from germline, CDR1 is SGHAT and CDR2 is FQNNGV.

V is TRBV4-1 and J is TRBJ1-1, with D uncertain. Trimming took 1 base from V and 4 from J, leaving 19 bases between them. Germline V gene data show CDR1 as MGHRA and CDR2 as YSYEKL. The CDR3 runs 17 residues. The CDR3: CASSQVDLGWVRTEAFF. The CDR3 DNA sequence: TGCGCCAGCAGCCAAGTGGATTTAGGGTGGGTGCGCACTGAAGCTTTCTTT.

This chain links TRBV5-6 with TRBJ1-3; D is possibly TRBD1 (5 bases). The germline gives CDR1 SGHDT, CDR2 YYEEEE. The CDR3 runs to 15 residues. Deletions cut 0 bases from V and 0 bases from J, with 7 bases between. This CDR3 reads CASSLGTSSGNTIYF. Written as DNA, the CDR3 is TGTGCCAGCAGCTTGGGGACAAGCTCTGGAAACACCATATATTTT. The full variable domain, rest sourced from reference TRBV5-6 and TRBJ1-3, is DAGVTQSPTHLIKTRGQQVTLRCSPKSGHDTVSWYQQALGQGPQFIFQYYEEEERQRGNFPDRFSGHQFPNYSSELNVNALLLGDSALYLCASSLGTSSGNTIYFGEGSWLTVV.

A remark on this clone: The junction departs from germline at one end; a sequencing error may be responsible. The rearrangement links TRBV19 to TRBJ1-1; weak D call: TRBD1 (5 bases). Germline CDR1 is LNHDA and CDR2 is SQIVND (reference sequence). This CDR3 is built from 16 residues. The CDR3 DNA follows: TGTGCCAGTAGCGCCCACCGGGGTCTAGGGGTTGTGTCGGGATCTTTT. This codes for CASSAHRGLGVVSGSF. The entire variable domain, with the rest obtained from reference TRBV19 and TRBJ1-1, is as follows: DGGITQSPKYLFRKEGQNVTLSCEQNLNHDAMYWYRQDPGQGLRLIYYSQIVNDFQKGDIAEGYSVSREKKESFPLTVTSAQKNPTAFYLCASSAHRGLGVVSGSFGQGTRLTVV.

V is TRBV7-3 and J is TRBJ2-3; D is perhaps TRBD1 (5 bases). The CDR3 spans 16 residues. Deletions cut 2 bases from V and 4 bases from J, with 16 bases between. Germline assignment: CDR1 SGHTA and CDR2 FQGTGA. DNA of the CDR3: TGTGCCAGCAGCTTATTCGGACCAGGGTCCGCAGATACGCAGTATTTT. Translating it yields CASSLFGPGSADTQYF.

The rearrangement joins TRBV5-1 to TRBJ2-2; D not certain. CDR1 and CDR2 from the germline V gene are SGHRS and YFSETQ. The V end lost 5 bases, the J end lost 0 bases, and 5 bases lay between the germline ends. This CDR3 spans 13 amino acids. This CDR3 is CASRMSNTGELFF. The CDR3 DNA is TGCGCCAGCAGGATGTCGAACACCGGGGAGCTGTTTTTT.